This T cell receptor beta chain is from a study of blood T cell repertoires in COVID-19. In the study overall: Researchers got acute and convalescent COVID-19 samples from the United States, Italy and Spain.

CDR1 is MNHEY, CDR2 SVGAGI, per germline. The CDR3 extends over 14 amino acids. The V gene lost 4 bases and the J gene lost 4 bases, with 11 bases spanning the gap. Living in roughly 25 US areas, the participants were between roughly 18 and 95 years of age. Cohorts were assigned according to the clinical history that participants reported. Per the study methods: Amplified reference gene primers provided the basis for estimating nucleated cell counts. The table came from immunoSEQ multiplex PCR; TCRdb's copy has only in-frame clones and leaves some out. V, J and clone size are taken as reported in that table, and D and trimming were inferred from the DNA itself. The sample includes approximately 180,000 clones, more than 75% of them seen just once.

The TCR sequence derives from a woman aged 50 to 60 with acute COVID-19. Material for sequencing was PBMCs or T cells enriched from blood (not recorded which). The chain has TRBV6-5 and TRBJ1-5; no reliable D call. DNA for the CDR3: TGTGCCAGCAGTTTACGGGGAGGGAATCAGCCCCAGCATTTT. Protein sequence: CASSLRGGNQPQHF.